This T cell receptor (beta chain) was identified in a study of read filtering for tumor transcriptome and immune sequencing. Study-wide results and limits: About 81.9% of IR-seq clonotypes had one read, totaling about 3.5% of reads; RNA-seq: roughly 76% and 46%. RNA-seq captured clonotypes less deeply and reliably than IR-seq. Without single-read clonotypes, shared clonotype proportions correlated more between IR-seq and RNA-seq.

The V end lost 5 bases, the J end lost 1 base, and 11 bases lay between the germline ends. The CDR3 runs to 15 residues. Per the germline V gene, CDR1 is SEHNR and CDR2 is FQNEAQ (reference sequence). This clonotype was counted many times. Antigen: not known. This library used roughly 430 ng RNA and molecular barcoded adaptors spanning alpha/delta and beta/gamma chains. TCRdb independently ran MiXCR on the reads; one entry per CDR3 protein. The sample contains approximately 62,000 distinct CDR3 sequences, roughly a fifth of which appear only once. The sequence derives from a donor at least 40 years old with multiple myeloma. The rearrangement links TRBV7-9 to TRBJ2-2, with TRBD1 as a possible D gene (6 bases). Sequences were obtained from a population of CD138-negative cells sorted from bone marrow. CDR3: CASSAQGRNTGELFF. CDR3 DNA: TGTGCCAGCAGCGCCCAGGGGCGGAACACCGGGGAGCTGTTTTTT.